This T cell receptor beta chain was identified in a study of blood T cell repertoires in COVID-19. The CDR3 consists of 16 residues. Germline CDR1 reads MRHNA; CDR2 reads SNTAGT. V gave up 7 bases and J gave up 5 bases; unmatched junction bases: 6. How the authors handled the data: Amplification with reference gene primers provided the estimates of nucleated cell counts. Profiled with immunoSEQ multiplex PCR; TCRdb holds only in-frame clones, not every one. The DNA gave D and trimming, while V, J and clone size come from that table. The sample has 320,000 or so clones, about 89% seen once. Cohort placement rested on clinical history that participants reported themselves.

This clonotype was sampled from a man aged 55 to 70 who had recovered from COVID-19. The chain joins TRBV6-4 to TRBJ2-2; 14 bases are a match to TRBD2. Sequencing was done on a sample of PBMCs or T cells enriched from blood (not recorded which). CDR3 sequence: CASTGTSGSWTGELFF. CDR3 in DNA: TGTGCCAGCACCGGGACTAGCGGGAGTTGGACCGGGGAGCTGTTTTTT.